These 3 T cell receptor beta chains originate from one sample sequenced in a study of blood T cells in healthy people across ages. Primed by a sample-barcoded 5' primer and a J-beta primer mix, a second PCR proceeded for about 6 to 11 cycles. TCRdb reanalysed the 5' RACE reads using MiXCR and keeps one entry per CDR3 protein. Among nearly 1 million distinct CDR3 sequences listed, 51% were seen once. The sample comprised blood. These receptors were obtained from an older woman in good health.

In this sample, this clonotype turned up many times. The CDR3 DNA sequence: TGCAGCGTCATGGGGGGCAACACAGATACGCAGTATTTT. The encoded protein is CSVMGGNTDTQYF. J is TRBJ2-3 and V is TRBV29-1; possibly TRBD1 or TRBD2 for D (6 bases each). The CDR3 runs to 13 residues. With 6 bases removed from V and 2 bases from J, the gap between germline ends came to 12 bases. Germline V lookup: CDR1 SQVTM, CDR2 ANQGSEA.

This chain joins TRBV7-9 and TRBJ2-5, with D tentatively TRBD1 (7 bases). The DNA end is a closer match to TRBJ2-7, so the J assignment may be wrong. The CDR3 runs 12 residues. Germline CDR1 is SEHNR and CDR2 is FQNEAQ (reference sequence). The CDR3 region has the DNA TGTGCAGAAACAGGGCAGGGGGGCGAGCAGTACTTC. This sequence encodes CAETGQGGEQYF.

The chain employs TRBV6-6 and TRBJ2-1; TRBD2 agrees at 14 bases. Germline V gives CDR1 MNHNY, CDR2 SVGAGI (reference sequence). V trimming: 4 bases; J trimming: 12 bases; junction bases outside the gene matches: 14. The CDR3 is 17 residues long. Here the CDR3 reads CASSFPMTSGRDKMQFF. CDR3 sequence (DNA): TGTGCCAGCAGTTTCCCTATGACTAGCGGGAGGGATAAAATGCAGTTCTTC.